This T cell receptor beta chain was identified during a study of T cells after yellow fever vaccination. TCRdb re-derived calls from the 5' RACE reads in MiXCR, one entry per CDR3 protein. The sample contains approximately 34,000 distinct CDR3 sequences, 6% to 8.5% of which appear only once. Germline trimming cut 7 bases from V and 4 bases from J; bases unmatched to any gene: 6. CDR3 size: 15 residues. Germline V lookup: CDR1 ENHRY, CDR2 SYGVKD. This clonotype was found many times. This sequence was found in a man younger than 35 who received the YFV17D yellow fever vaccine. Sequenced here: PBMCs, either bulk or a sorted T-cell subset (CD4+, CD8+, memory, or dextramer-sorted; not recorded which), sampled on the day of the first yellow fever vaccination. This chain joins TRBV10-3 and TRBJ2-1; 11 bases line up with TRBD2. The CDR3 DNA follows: TGTGCCATCACCAACCCTAGCGGGGGGTACAATGAGCAGTTCTTC. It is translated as CAITNPSGGYNEQFF.